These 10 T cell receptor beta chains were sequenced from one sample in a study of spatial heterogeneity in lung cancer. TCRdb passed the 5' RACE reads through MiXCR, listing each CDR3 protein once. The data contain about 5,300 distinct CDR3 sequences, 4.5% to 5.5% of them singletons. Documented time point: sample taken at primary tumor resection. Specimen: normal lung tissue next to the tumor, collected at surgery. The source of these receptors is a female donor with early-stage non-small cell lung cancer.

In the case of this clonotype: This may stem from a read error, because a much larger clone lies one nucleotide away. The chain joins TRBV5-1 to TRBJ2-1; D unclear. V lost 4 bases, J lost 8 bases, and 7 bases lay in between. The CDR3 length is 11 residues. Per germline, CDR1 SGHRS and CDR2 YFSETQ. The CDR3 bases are TGCGCCAGCAGCCTCGTTGATGAGCAGTTCTTC. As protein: CASSLVDEQFF.

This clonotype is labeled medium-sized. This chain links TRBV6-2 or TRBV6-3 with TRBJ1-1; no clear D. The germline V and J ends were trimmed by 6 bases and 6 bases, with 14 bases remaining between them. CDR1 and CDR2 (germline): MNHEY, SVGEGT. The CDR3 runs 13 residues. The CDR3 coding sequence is TGTGCCAGCAGGGTGGCAAGAGACGCTGAAGCTTTCTTT. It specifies CASRVARDAEAFF.

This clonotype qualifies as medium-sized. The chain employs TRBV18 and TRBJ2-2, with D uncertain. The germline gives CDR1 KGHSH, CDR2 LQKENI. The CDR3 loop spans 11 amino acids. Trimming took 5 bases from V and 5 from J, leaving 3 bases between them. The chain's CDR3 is CASSETGELFF. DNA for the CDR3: TGTGCCAGCTCAGAAACCGGGGAGCTGTTTTTT.

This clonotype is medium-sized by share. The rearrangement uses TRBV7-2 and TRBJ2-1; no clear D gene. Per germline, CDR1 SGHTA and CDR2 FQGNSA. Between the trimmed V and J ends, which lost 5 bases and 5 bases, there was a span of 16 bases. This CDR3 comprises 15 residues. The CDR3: CASSQLMGSNNEQFF. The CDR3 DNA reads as TGTGCCAGCAGCCAATTAATGGGCAGTAACAATGAGCAGTTCTTC.

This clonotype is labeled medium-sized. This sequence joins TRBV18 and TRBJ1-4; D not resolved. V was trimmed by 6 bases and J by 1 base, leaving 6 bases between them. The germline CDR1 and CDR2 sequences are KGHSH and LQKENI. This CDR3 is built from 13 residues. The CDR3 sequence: CASSPGTNEKLFF. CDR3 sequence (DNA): TGTGCCAGCTCGCCGGGAACTAATGAAAAACTGTTTTTT.

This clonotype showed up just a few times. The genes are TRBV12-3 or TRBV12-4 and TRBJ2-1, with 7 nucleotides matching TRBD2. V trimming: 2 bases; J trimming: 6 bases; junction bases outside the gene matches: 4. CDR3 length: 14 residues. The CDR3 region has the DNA TGTGCCAGCAGTTTATCTTTAGCGGGCAATGAGCAGTTCTTC. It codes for CASSLSLAGNEQFF.

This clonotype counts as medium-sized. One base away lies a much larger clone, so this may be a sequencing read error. CDR3 region: CASSLPGGQGYGYNF. The CDR3 coding sequence is TGTGCCAGCAGTCTGCCGGGAGGACAGGGCTATGGCTACAACTTC. The V call is TRBV6-6, the J call TRBJ1-2; TRBD1 matches 8 bases. CDR1 and CDR2 (germline): MNHNY, SVGAGI (reference sequence). The CDR3 totals 15 residues.

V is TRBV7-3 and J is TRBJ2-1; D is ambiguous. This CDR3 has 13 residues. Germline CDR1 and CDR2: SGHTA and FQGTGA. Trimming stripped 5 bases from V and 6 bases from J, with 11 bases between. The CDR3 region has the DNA TGTGCCAGCAGCCACCCTTCCATCAATGAGCAGTTCTTC. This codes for CASSHPSINEQFF.

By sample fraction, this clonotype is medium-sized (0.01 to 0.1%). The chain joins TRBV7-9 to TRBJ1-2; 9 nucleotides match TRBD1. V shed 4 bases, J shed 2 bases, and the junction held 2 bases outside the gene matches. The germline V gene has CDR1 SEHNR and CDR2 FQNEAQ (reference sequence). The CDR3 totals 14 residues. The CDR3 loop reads CASSSGQGNYGYTF. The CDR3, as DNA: TGTGCCAGCAGCTCCGGACAGGGGAACTATGGCTACACCTTC.

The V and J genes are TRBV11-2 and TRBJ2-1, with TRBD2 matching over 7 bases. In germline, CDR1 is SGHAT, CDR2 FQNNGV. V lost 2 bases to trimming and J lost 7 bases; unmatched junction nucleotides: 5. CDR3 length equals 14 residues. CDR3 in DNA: TGTGCCAGCAGCTTAACGGGGGAGGGAAATGAGCAGTTCTTC. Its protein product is CASSLTGEGNEQFF.